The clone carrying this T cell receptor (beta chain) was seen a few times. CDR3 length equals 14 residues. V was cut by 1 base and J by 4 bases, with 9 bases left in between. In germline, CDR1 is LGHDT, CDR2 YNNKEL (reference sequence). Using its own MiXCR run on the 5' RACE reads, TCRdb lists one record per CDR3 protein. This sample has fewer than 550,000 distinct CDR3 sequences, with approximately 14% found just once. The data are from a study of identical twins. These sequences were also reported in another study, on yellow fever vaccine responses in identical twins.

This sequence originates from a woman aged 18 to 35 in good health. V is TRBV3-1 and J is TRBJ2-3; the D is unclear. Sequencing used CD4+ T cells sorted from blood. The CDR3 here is CASSQGWQPDTQYF. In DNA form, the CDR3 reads TGTGCCAGCAGCCAAGGGTGGCAGCCAGATACGCAGTATTTT.